A single sample gave rise to the 13 T cell receptor beta chains below, sequenced in a study of blood T cell repertoires in COVID-19. Clones were sequenced by immunoSEQ multiplex PCR, and TCRdb holds only the in-frame ones, with some missing. The sample holds around 700,000 clones, 70% to 90% seen once. The sample comprised peripheral blood. Receptor source: a woman aged 18-29 years with acute or convalescent COVID-19.

The V call is TRBV6-5, the J call TRBJ1-1, with D possibly being TRBD1 (6 bases). Germline loops: CDR1 MNHEY, CDR2 SVGAGI. The length of the CDR3 is 14 residues. The V end lost 6 bases, the J end lost 0 bases, and 11 bases lay between the germline ends. The CDR3: CASSGQIMNTEAFF. In nucleotides, the CDR3 is TGTGCCAGCAGCGGACAGATAATGAACACTGAAGCTTTCTTT.

The rearrangement joins TRBV5-5 to TRBJ2-1; TRBD1 aligns across 9 bases. The germline gives CDR1 SGHKS, CDR2 YYEKEE (reference sequence). Trimming removed 6 bases from V and 6 bases from J; junction bases left unmatched: 10. This CDR3 contains 15 residues. In DNA form, the CDR3 reads TGTGCCAGCATCCTCTCCGGGACAGGGCGCAATGAGCAGTTCTTC. It encodes CASILSGTGRNEQFF.

The chain couples TRBV7-3 to TRBJ1-2; 9 nucleotides line up with TRBD1. Germline values: CDR1 SGHTA, CDR2 FQGTGA. This CDR3 has 13 amino acids. With V trimmed by 4 bases and J by 7 bases, 4 bases remained unmatched. The DNA for the CDR3 is TGTGCCAGCAGCTCGGGACAGGGTACTGGCTACACCTTC. Its protein is CASSSGQGTGYTF.

The chain is built from TRBV11-2 and TRBJ1-2; TRBD1 agrees at 8 bases. The CDR3 has 18 amino acids. Germline values: CDR1 SGHAT, CDR2 FQNNGV. Trimming cost V 5 bases and J 0 bases; bases outside gene matches: 14. This chain's CDR3 is CASSQRGQAISTNYGYTF. Here the CDR3 DNA reads TGTGCCAGCAGCCAACGGGGACAGGCAATTTCAACTAACTATGGCTACACCTTC. The full variable domain, rest sourced from reference TRBV11-2 and TRBJ1-2, is EAGVAQSPRYKIIEKRQSVAFWCNPISGHATLYWYQQILGQGPKLLIQFQNNGVVDDSQLPKDRFSAERLKGVDSTLKIQPAKLEDSAVYLCASSQRGQAISTNYGYTFGSGTRLTVV.

This chain joins TRBV6-5 and TRBJ2-7, with a weak D call TRBD2 (6 bases). Per germline, CDR1 MNHEY and CDR2 SVGAGI. This CDR3 has 12 amino acids. Trimming cost V 1 base and J 6 bases, with 7 bases left between them. The chain's CDR3 is CASSYLGGEQYF. CDR3 DNA: TGTGCCAGCAGTTACTTGGGGGGCGAGCAGTACTTC.

The chain links TRBV2 to TRBJ1-2, with 7 bases identical to TRBD1. This CDR3 has 14 residues. Germline loops: CDR1 SNHLY, CDR2 FYNNEI. With V trimmed by 7 bases and J by 2 bases, 7 bases remained unmatched. The CDR3 loop reads CASNVRGQNYGYTF. The CDR3 region has the DNA TGTGCCAGCAATGTAAGGGGGCAGAACTATGGCTACACCTTC.

This sequence joins TRBV28 and TRBJ1-1; D is possibly TRBD1 (6 bases). This CDR3 has 14 amino acids. Looked up from germline, CDR1 is MDHEN and CDR2 is SYDVKM. Between the trimmed V and J ends, which lost 8 bases and 4 bases, there was a span of 17 bases. CDR3 sequence: CASLPSRGITEAFF. The DNA for the CDR3 is TGTGCCAGCTTGCCCTCCAGGGGAATCACTGAAGCTTTCTTT.

V usage is TRBV7-3 and J usage is TRBJ1-2, with D perhaps TRBD1 (5 bases). The germline V and J ends were trimmed by 0 bases and 7 bases, with 21 bases remaining between them. From germline, CDR1 is SGHTA and CDR2 FQGTGA. The CDR3 consists of 17 residues. The CDR3 reads CASSLTSGAQGRSGYTF. The CDR3, as DNA: TGTGCCAGCAGCTTAACCTCGGGTGCGCAGGGTCGATCTGGCTACACCTTC.

As for this clone: Other DNA sequences in the sample encode the same CDR3. The chain couples TRBV3-1 (or the pseudogene TRBV3-2) to TRBJ2-5, with D uncertain. Germline values: CDR1 LGHDT, CDR2 YNNKEL (reference sequence). V was trimmed by 0 bases and J by 4 bases, leaving 3 bases between them. This CDR3 comprises 12 residues. The CDR3 here is CASSQDRETQYF. CDR3 in DNA: TGTGCCAGCAGCCAAGATCGAGAGACCCAGTACTTC.

The rearrangement links TRBV3-1 (or the pseudogene TRBV3-2) to TRBJ1-4, with TRBD1 as a possible D gene (5 bases). The germline gives CDR1 LGHDT, CDR2 YNNKEL (reference sequence). V was pared by 3 bases and J by 5 bases, with 16 bases between. The CDR3 has 16 amino acids. The CDR3 region is CASSHGMGGPNEKLFF. CDR3 nucleotide sequence: TGTGCCAGCAGCCACGGGATGGGGGGTCCAAATGAAAAACTGTTTTTT.

The rearrangement uses TRBV5-1 and TRBJ2-7, with D perhaps TRBD2 (5 bases). The CDR3 totals 14 residues. Germline CDR1 is SGHRS and CDR2 is YFSETQ. Trimming removed 5 bases from V and 0 bases from J, with 12 bases in between. In DNA, the CDR3 is TGCGCCAGCAGATTCGACGGGAACTCCTACGAGCAGTACTTC. Translating it yields CASRFDGNSYEQYF.

This rearrangement joins TRBV5-1 to TRBJ2-1; possibly TRBD1 for D (5 bases). The CDR3 covers 14 residues. Trimming pared 4 bases from V and 4 bases from J, leaving 12 bases between. The germline V gene encodes CDR1 SGHRS and CDR2 YFSETQ. Here the CDR3 reads CASSLGRMYNEQFF. CDR3 DNA: TGCGCCAGCAGCCTGGGGCGGATGTACAATGAGCAGTTCTTC.

The chain recombines TRBV4-3 with TRBJ2-2, with 9 bases lining up with TRBD2. In germline, CDR1 is LGHNA, CDR2 YSLEER. The V segment lost 0 bases and the J segment 0 bases; nucleotides outside the gene matches: 5. CDR3 length: 18 residues. The CDR3 loop is CASSQEASSGANTGELFF. DNA for the CDR3: TGCGCCAGCAGCCAAGAGGCCTCTAGCGGGGCGAACACCGGGGAGCTGTTTTTT.